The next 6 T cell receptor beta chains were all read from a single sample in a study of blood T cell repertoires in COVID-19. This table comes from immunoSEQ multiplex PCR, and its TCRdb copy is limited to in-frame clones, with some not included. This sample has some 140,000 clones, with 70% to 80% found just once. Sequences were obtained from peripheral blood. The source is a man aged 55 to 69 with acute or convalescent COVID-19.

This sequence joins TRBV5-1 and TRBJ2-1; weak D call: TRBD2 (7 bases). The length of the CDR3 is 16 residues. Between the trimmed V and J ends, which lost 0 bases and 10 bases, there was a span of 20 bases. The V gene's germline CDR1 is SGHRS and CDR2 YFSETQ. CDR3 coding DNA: TGCGCCAGCAGCTTGGGGCTAGCGGCGAGAGGGGGAGAGCAGTTCTTC. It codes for CASSLGLAARGGEQFF. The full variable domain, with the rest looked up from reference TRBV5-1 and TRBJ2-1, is KAGVTQTPRYLIKTRGQQVTLSCSPISGHRSVSWYQQTPGQGLQFLFEYFSETQRNKGNFPGRFSGRQFSNSRSEMNVSTLELGDSALYLCASSLGLAARGGEQFFGPGTRLTVL.

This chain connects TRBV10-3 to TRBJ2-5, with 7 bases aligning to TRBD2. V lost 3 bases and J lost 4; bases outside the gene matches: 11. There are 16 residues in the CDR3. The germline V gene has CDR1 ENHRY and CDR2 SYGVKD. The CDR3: CAISDMGEGIGETQYF. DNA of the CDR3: TGTGCCATCAGTGATATGGGGGAGGGCATTGGAGAGACCCAGTACTTC.

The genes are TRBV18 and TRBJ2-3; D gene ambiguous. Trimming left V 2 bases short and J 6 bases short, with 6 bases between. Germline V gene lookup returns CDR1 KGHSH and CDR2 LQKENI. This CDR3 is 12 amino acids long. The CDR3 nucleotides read TGTGCCAGCTCACCATTCTACGATACGCAGTATTTT. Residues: CASSPFYDTQYF. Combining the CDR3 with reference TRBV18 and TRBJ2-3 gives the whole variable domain NAGVMQNPRHLVRRRGQEARLRCSPMKGHSHVYWYRQLPEEGLKFMVYLQKENIIDESGMPKERFSAEFPKEGPSILRIQQVVRGDSAAYFCASSPFYDTQYFGPGTRLTVL.

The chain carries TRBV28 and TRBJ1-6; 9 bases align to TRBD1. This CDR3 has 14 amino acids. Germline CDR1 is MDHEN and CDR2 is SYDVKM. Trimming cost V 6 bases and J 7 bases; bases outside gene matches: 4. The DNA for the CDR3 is TGTGCCAGCAGCACGACAGGGGGAAATTCACCCCTCCACTTT. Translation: CASSTTGGNSPLHF.

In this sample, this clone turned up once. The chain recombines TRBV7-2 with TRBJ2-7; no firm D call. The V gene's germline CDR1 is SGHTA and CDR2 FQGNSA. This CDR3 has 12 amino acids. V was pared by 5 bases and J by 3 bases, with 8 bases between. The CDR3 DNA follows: TGTGCCAGCAGCCCTACCGTCTACGAGCAGTACTTC. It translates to CASSPTVYEQYF.

The CDR3 nucleotides read TGTGCCAGCAGCCAAGCCCTCAGCTCCTACGAGCAGTACTTC. Protein: CASSQALSSYEQYF. The rearrangement joins TRBV4-2 to TRBJ2-7; no reliable D call. Germline CDR1 LGHNA, CDR2 YNFKEQ. V was trimmed by 1 base and J by 0 bases, leaving 7 bases between them. The CDR3 consists of 14 residues.